The 10 T cell receptor beta chains given below trace back to one sample, sequenced in a study of shared clonotypes between healthy human individuals. The table came from immunoSEQ multiplex PCR; TCRdb's copy has only in-frame clones and leaves some out. The sample lists about 700,000 clones; around 92% were seen once. Naive CD8 cells, CD45RO-negative and positively selected for CCR7, excluded terminally differentiated effector memory CD45RA+ cells. The sample comprised naive CD8+ T cells sorted from blood. The receptors were sampled from a man aged 25 to 40 in good health.

The rearrangement links TRBV2 to TRBJ2-5; TRBD1 matches at 12 bases. This CDR3 spans 16 amino acids. Trimming cost V 6 bases and J 5 bases; bases outside gene matches: 10. Germline CDR1 is SNHLY and CDR2 is FYNNEI. CDR3 protein: CASRRGDRGPQETQYF. CDR3 coding DNA: TGTGCCAGCAGGAGGGGGGACAGGGGGCCCCAGGAGACCCAGTACTTC.

The chain carries TRBV7-2 and TRBJ2-5, with a weak D call TRBD1 (5 bases). The CDR3 has 16 amino acids. Deletions cut 2 bases from V and 4 bases from J, with 17 bases between. The V gene's germline CDR1 is SGHTA and CDR2 FQGNSA. This CDR3 is CASSLNVARGPETQYF. CDR3 bases: TGTGCCAGCAGCTTAAACGTCGCTAGGGGCCCAGAGACCCAGTACTTC.

CDR3 sequence: CASSTPDSYSNQPQHF. The CDR3 coding sequence is TGTGCCAGTAGTACCCCCGACAGCTATAGCAATCAGCCCCAGCATTTT. The chain carries TRBV19 and TRBJ1-5; possible D gene TRBD1, 5 bases. Trimming shortened V by 4 bases and J by 0 bases, and 13 bases separated the two germline ends. Germline V lookup: CDR1 LNHDA, CDR2 SQIVND (reference sequence). The CDR3 is made up of 16 amino acids.

The chain uses TRBV28 and TRBJ1-3, with D hard to call. CDR1 and CDR2 (germline): MDHEN, SYDVKM. V shed 2 bases and J shed 0 bases, with 8 bases lying between them. This CDR3 has 15 amino acids. In DNA form, the CDR3 reads TGTGCCAGCAGTTTACTTGCAGGCTCTGGAAACACCATATATTTT. This codes for CASSLLAGSGNTIYF.

V gene TRBV6-6 combines with J gene TRBJ1-5; D not certain. Trimming removed 8 bases from V and 0 bases from J, with 11 bases in between. This CDR3 has 14 amino acids. The V gene's germline CDR1 is MNHNY and CDR2 SVGAGI (reference sequence). CDR3 sequence (DNA): TGTGCCAGCGCTCCGAATTATAGCAATCAGCCCCAGCATTTT. This gives the protein CASAPNYSNQPQHF.

This clone has just one count. The rearrangement uses TRBV7-6 and TRBJ2-1; perhaps TRBD2 as D (6 bases). This CDR3 spans 15 amino acids. Trimming stripped 1 base from V and 4 bases from J, with 11 bases between. Germline V gene lookup returns CDR1 SGHVS and CDR2 FNYEAQ. The CDR3 is CASSLGGIGYNEQFF. DNA of the CDR3: TGTGCCAGCAGCTTAGGCGGGATAGGTTACAATGAGCAGTTCTTC.

This clone was found once. This chain links TRBV23-1 with TRBJ2-7; 9 bases match TRBD2. TRBV23-1 is noted as an ORF with a role that remains uncertain. This CDR3 comprises 21 residues. With 0 bases clipped from V and 3 bases from J, the junction kept 21 bases outside the gene matches. In nucleotides, the CDR3 is TGCGCCAGCAGTCAATCGATGACCATAGCGGGAGACCCGCTACTGGACTACGAGCAGTACTTC. This translates into CASSQSMTIAGDPLLDYEQYF.

The chain employs TRBV15 and TRBJ2-3; D gene unclear. The CDR3 spans 14 residues. CDR1 and CDR2 from the germline V gene are LNHNV and YYDKDF (reference sequence). The V gene lost 3 bases and the J gene lost 0 bases, with 7 bases spanning the gap. For the CDR3, the DNA is TGTGCCACCAGCAGGGCGGAGAGCACAGATACGCAGTATTTT. Translated, it gives CATSRAESTDTQYF.

In DNA, the CDR3 is TGTGCCAGCAGTTACACAATCTCGAGTGAGCAGTTCTTC. Its protein product is CASSYTISSEQFF. The V gene is TRBV6-6, the J gene TRBJ2-1; D is unclear. Germline-derived CDR1 and CDR2 are MNHNY and SVGAGI (reference sequence). Trimming removed 2 bases from V and 9 bases from J, with 11 bases in between. The CDR3 is made up of 13 amino acids.

J is TRBJ1-1 and V is TRBV6-5; 9 bases are a match to TRBD1. This CDR3 region has 14 residues. Trimming at V came to 5 bases and at J to 5 bases, leaving 6 bases not matched to a gene. CDR1 is MNHEY and CDR2 is SVGAGI in the germline V gene. CDR3 nucleotide sequence: TGTGCCAGCAGTAGGCCCGGGACAGGGACTGAAGCTTTCTTT. Amino acid sequence: CASSRPGTGTEAFF.